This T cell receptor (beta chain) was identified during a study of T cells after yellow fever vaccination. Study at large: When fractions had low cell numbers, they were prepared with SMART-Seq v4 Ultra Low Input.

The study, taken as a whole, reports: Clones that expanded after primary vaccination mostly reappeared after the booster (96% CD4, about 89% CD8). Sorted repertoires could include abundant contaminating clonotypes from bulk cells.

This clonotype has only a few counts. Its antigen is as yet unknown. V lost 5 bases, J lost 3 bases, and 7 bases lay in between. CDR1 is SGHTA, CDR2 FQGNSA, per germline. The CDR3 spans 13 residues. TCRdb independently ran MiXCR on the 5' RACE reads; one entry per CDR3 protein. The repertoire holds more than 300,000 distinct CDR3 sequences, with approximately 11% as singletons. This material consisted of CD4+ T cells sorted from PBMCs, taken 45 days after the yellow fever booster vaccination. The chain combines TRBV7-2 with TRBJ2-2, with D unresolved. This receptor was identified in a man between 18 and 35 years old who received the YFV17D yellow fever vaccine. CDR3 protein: CASSKTYTGELFF. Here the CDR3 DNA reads TGTGCCAGCAGCAAGACTTACACCGGGGAGCTGTTTTTT.